The rows below give T cell receptor beta chains drawn from one sample of a study of blood T cell repertoires in COVID-19. Clones were read by immunoSEQ multiplex PCR, and TCRdb kept only the in-frame ones, dropping some. The sample lists 99,000 or so clones; 81% were seen once. Sequenced material: peripheral blood. These receptors originate from a man of 80 years or more with acute or convalescent COVID-19. Each CDR3 is given with its conserved first and last residue. A D gene is named only where the DNA matches it firmly. Rows may omit the clone size; those that give it use once, few, many or a size class.

v_gene: TRBV28; j_gene: TRBJ1-6; abundance: .; d_gene: TRBD1; CDR3aa: CASIPGGNRNSPLHF; CDR3nt: TGTGCCAGCATCCCAGGGGGAAACCGAAATTCACCCCTCCACTTT
v_gene: TRBV27; j_gene: TRBJ2-7; abundance: .; d_gene: TRBD1; CDR3aa: CASAAGGLRGYEQYF; CDR3nt: TGTGCCAGCGCGGCAGGGGGCCTTCGGGGGTACGAGCAGTACTTC
v_gene: TRBV19; j_gene: TRBJ1-5; abundance: .; d_gene: .; CDR3aa: CASSIGRGTGNQPQHF; CDR3nt: TGTGCCAGTAGTATAGGTCGAGGGACTGGCAATCAGCCCCAGCATTTT
v_gene: TRBV10-2; j_gene: TRBJ2-5; abundance: few; d_gene: .; CDR3aa: CASSWTEETQYF; CDR3nt: TGCGCCAGCAGTTGGACAGAAGAGACCCAGTACTTC
v_gene: TRBV19; j_gene: TRBJ2-1; abundance: .; d_gene: TRBD2; CDR3aa: CASSMATSGHYNEQFF; CDR3nt: TGTGCCAGTAGTATGGCGACTAGCGGGCATTACAATGAGCAGTTCTTC
v_gene: TRBV28; j_gene: TRBJ2-7; abundance: .; d_gene: TRBD1; CDR3aa: CASSTDPGTGIYEQYF; CDR3nt: TGTGCCAGCAGTACTGACCCCGGGACAGGGATTTACGAGCAGTACTTC
v_gene: TRBV28; j_gene: TRBJ2-6; abundance: .; d_gene: .; CDR3aa: CASSTTGHSSGANVLTF; CDR3nt: TGTGCCAGCAGTACGACAGGACACTCATCTGGGGCCAACGTCCTGACTTTC
v_gene: TRBV7-2; j_gene: TRBJ1-1; abundance: .; d_gene: .; CDR3aa: CASSLAQGGPEAFF; CDR3nt: TGTGCCAGCAGCTTAGCTCAGGGTGGACCTGAAGCTTTCTTT
v_gene: TRBV27; j_gene: TRBJ2-1; abundance: .; d_gene: TRBD1; CDR3aa: CASSLSRTGGVDSYNEQFF; CDR3nt: TGTGCCAGCAGTTTATCGAGGACAGGGGGCGTGGACTCCTACAATGAGCAGTTCTTC
v_gene: TRBV3-1/TRBV3-2; j_gene: TRBJ1-2; abundance: .; d_gene: .; CDR3aa: CASSQLTVHQQGYTF; CDR3nt: TGTGCCAGCAGCCAACTCACAGTCCACCAACAAGGCTACACCTTC
v_gene: TRBV18; j_gene: TRBJ1-3; abundance: .; d_gene: TRBD1; CDR3aa: CASSPQTGQAGNTIYF; CDR3nt: TGTGCCAGCTCACCACAGACGGGACAGGCTGGAAACACCATATATTTT
v_gene: TRBV18; j_gene: TRBJ1-3; abundance: .; d_gene: .; CDR3aa: CASSPARFNGNTIYF; CDR3nt: TGTGCCAGCTCACCAGCTCGGTTCAATGGAAACACCATATATTTT
v_gene: TRBV5-4; j_gene: TRBJ1-4; abundance: .; d_gene: TRBD1; CDR3aa: CASSFQYRGATNEKLFF; CDR3nt: TGTGCCAGCAGCTTCCAATACAGGGGCGCAACTAATGAAAAACTGTTTTTT
v_gene: TRBV28; j_gene: TRBJ2-1; abundance: .; d_gene: .; CDR3aa: CASSLGGSYNEQFF; CDR3nt: TGTGCCAGCAGTCTAGGGGGCTCCTACAATGAGCAGTTCTTC
v_gene: TRBV11-2; j_gene: TRBJ1-1; abundance: once; d_gene: TRBD1; CDR3aa: CASSRDRERAFF; CDR3nt: TGTGCCAGCAGCCGGGACAGGGAGAGGGCTTTCTTT
v_gene: TRBV18; j_gene: TRBJ2-5; abundance: .; d_gene: TRBD1; CDR3aa: CASSPLSGTGLETQYF; CDR3nt: TGTGCCAGCTCACCACTCTCTGGGACAGGGCTAGAGACCCAGTACTTC
v_gene: TRBV3-1/TRBV3-2; j_gene: TRBJ2-1; abundance: .; d_gene: TRBD2; CDR3aa: CASSPGLAGTYNEQFF; CDR3nt: TGTGCCAGCAGCCCCGGACTAGCGGGCACCTACAATGAGCAGTTCTTC
v_gene: TRBV5-1; j_gene: TRBJ2-2; abundance: .; d_gene: .; CDR3aa: CASSLHYKNTGELFF; CDR3nt: TGCGCCAGCAGCTTGCACTACAAGAACACCGGGGAGCTGTTTTTT
v_gene: TRBV18; j_gene: TRBJ2-3; abundance: .; d_gene: .; CDR3aa: CASSPLAPPDTQYF; CDR3nt: TGTGCCAGCTCACCACTAGCACCCCCAGATACGCAGTATTTT
v_gene: TRBV7-2; j_gene: TRBJ2-1; abundance: .; d_gene: .; CDR3aa: CASTRPGIKGPNEQFF; CDR3nt: TGTGCCAGCACCCGCCCCGGGATCAAGGGCCCAAATGAGCAGTTCTTC
v_gene: TRBV7-9; j_gene: TRBJ2-1; abundance: .; d_gene: TRBD1; CDR3aa: CASSFTPGTGMAQFF; CDR3nt: TGTGCCAGCAGCTTCACGCCCGGGACAGGGATGGCCCAGTTCTTC
v_gene: TRBV5-1; j_gene: TRBJ2-1; abundance: .; d_gene: TRBD2; CDR3aa: CASSLGSSGRGNEQFF; CDR3nt: TGCGCCAGCAGCTTGGGCTCTAGCGGGAGGGGGAATGAGCAGTTCTTC
v_gene: TRBV5-1; j_gene: TRBJ1-5; abundance: .; d_gene: TRBD1; CDR3aa: CASSADGQGNQPQHF; CDR3nt: TGCGCCAGCAGCGCCGACGGACAGGGCAATCAGCCCCAGCATTTT
v_gene: TRBV27; j_gene: TRBJ2-7; abundance: .; d_gene: TRBD2; CDR3aa: CASTPWGLAGTGSYEQYF; CDR3nt: TGTGCCAGCACCCCCTGGGGACTAGCGGGGACGGGCTCCTACGAGCAGTACTTC
v_gene: TRBV6-5; j_gene: TRBJ1-2; abundance: .; d_gene: TRBD1; CDR3aa: CASRGQGARGYTF; CDR3nt: TGTGCCAGCAGGGGACAGGGGGCGCGTGGCTACACCTTC
v_gene: TRBV7-8; j_gene: TRBJ2-1; abundance: few; d_gene: .; CDR3aa: CASSFGVAEQFF; CDR3nt: TGTGCCAGCAGCTTCGGAGTGGCTGAGCAGTTCTTC
v_gene: TRBV28; j_gene: TRBJ1-1; abundance: .; d_gene: .; CDR3aa: CASSFTGSRSQAFF; CDR3nt: TGTGCCAGCAGTTTTACGGGGTCAAGGTCCCAGGCTTTCTTT
v_gene: TRBV2; j_gene: TRBJ1-3; abundance: once; d_gene: .; CDR3aa: CASSVTGGGSGNTIYF; CDR3nt: TGTGCCAGCAGTGTGACGGGAGGCGGCTCTGGAAACACCATATATTTT
v_gene: TRBV28; j_gene: TRBJ1-6; abundance: .; d_gene: TRBD1; CDR3aa: CASSLEGANSPLHF; CDR3nt: TGTGCCAGCAGTTTAGAGGGGGCTAATTCACCCCTCCACTTT
v_gene: TRBV5-1; j_gene: TRBJ1-1; abundance: .; d_gene: TRBD1; CDR3aa: CASSLRFPGQGSHTEAFF; CDR3nt: TGCGCCAGCAGCTTGAGGTTTCCAGGACAGGGTAGTCACACTGAAGCTTTCTTT
v_gene: TRBV28; j_gene: TRBJ1-2; abundance: .; d_gene: TRBD1; CDR3aa: CASRKTGVDGYTF; CDR3nt: TGTGCCAGCCGGAAGACAGGGGTTGATGGCTACACCTTC
v_gene: TRBV5-5; j_gene: TRBJ1-3; abundance: .; d_gene: .; CDR3aa: CASSGRLTGTGNTIYF; CDR3nt: TGTGCCAGCAGCGGCCGCCTTACAGGGACTGGAAACACCATATATTTT
v_gene: TRBV12-3/TRBV12-4; j_gene: TRBJ1-5; abundance: once; d_gene: .; CDR3aa: CASSLSRVTQHF; CDR3nt: TGTGCCAGCAGTTTGTCCCGGGTGACCCAGCATTTT
v_gene: TRBV11-3; j_gene: TRBJ2-2; abundance: once; d_gene: TRBD2; CDR3aa: CASSLGTSGSSGELFF; CDR3nt: TGTGCCAGCAGCTTGGGGACTAGCGGGAGTTCCGGGGAGCTGTTTTTT
v_gene: TRBV7-9; j_gene: TRBJ1-5; abundance: .; d_gene: .; CDR3aa: CASSSNKDGLSNQPQHF; CDR3nt: TGTGCCAGCAGCTCAAATAAGGACGGACTAAGCAATCAGCCCCAGCATTTT
v_gene: TRBV28; j_gene: TRBJ1-2; abundance: .; d_gene: TRBD1; CDR3aa: CASNRQGEDYGYTF; CDR3nt: TGTGCCAGCAACCGACAGGGTGAAGACTATGGCTACACCTTC
v_gene: TRBV2; j_gene: TRBJ2-3; abundance: .; d_gene: .; CDR3aa: CASRTRGTDTQYF; CDR3nt: TGTGCCAGCAGGACAAGAGGGACAGATACGCAGTATTTT
v_gene: TRBV11-3; j_gene: TRBJ2-2; abundance: .; d_gene: TRBD1; CDR3aa: CASSSDRGRDTGELFF; CDR3nt: TGTGCCAGCAGCTCTGACAGGGGACGGGACACCGGGGAGCTGTTTTTT
v_gene: TRBV3-1/TRBV3-2; j_gene: TRBJ2-7; abundance: .; d_gene: .; CDR3aa: CASSQDPSVNHDYEQYF; CDR3nt: TGTGCCTCCAGCCAAGACCCCTCGGTAAACCACGACTACGAGCAGTACTTC
v_gene: TRBV10-3; j_gene: TRBJ2-4; abundance: .; d_gene: TRBD1; CDR3aa: CAISETGQGAKNIQYF; CDR3nt: TGTGCCATCAGTGAAACGGGACAGGGGGCCAAAAACATTCAGTACTTC
v_gene: TRBV5-1; j_gene: TRBJ2-5; abundance: .; d_gene: .; CDR3aa: CASSLGAGQETQYF; CDR3nt: TGCGCCAGCAGCTTGGGCGCAGGGCAAGAGACCCAGTACTTC
v_gene: TRBV4-3; j_gene: TRBJ1-3; abundance: .; d_gene: TRBD1; CDR3aa: CTSSQDPGQGVDTIYF; CDR3nt: TGCACCAGCAGCCAAGATCCGGGACAGGGAGTTGACACCATATATTTT
v_gene: TRBV11-1; j_gene: TRBJ1-1; abundance: .; d_gene: .; CDR3aa: CASSRTVMNTEAFF; CDR3nt: TGTGCCAGCAGCAGGACAGTAATGAACACTGAAGCTTTCTTT
v_gene: TRBV18; j_gene: TRBJ1-5; abundance: .; d_gene: TRBD1; CDR3aa: CASSPDRVDNQPQHF; CDR3nt: TGTGCCAGCTCACCCGACAGGGTAGATAATCAGCCCCAGCATTTT
v_gene: TRBV3-1/TRBV3-2; j_gene: TRBJ1-4; abundance: .; d_gene: .; CDR3aa: CASSQLGSNEKLFF; CDR3nt: TGTGCCAGCAGCCAGCTTGGCTCGAATGAAAAACTGTTTTTT